This T cell receptor (beta chain) originates from a study of cytomegalovirus exposure and HLA in healthy donors. Whole-study context: An analysis done earlier identified roughly 120 million unique TCR beta sequences from around 180 million T cells.

PCR used 60 Vbeta primers and 13 Jbeta primers. The assay was immunoSEQ multiplex PCR, and TCRdb's table has in-frame clones only and misses some. The sample gives more than 150,000 clones, over 80% of which show up once; about 1.4% is in the top ten. About this clone itself: Its antigen is still unknown.

Broader study findings: Earlier findings revealed that most TCR beta V segments proved productive either about 87% or about 30% of the time. At a 0.05 false discovery rate, a later analysis found 16,951 TCR beta sequences to be associated with HLA alleles. As a later analysis showed, a missense DCLRE1C variant was linked to trimming of TCR beta V- and J-genes.

Trimming cost V 3 bases and J 8 bases, with 10 bases left between them. CDR1 is DFQATT and CDR2 is SNEGSKA in the germline V gene (reference sequence). The CDR3 runs 11 residues. Sequencing was done on a sample of PBMCs. The TCR originated in a woman in her late teens or twenties in good health and CMV-seronegative. The rearrangement links TRBV20-1 to TRBJ2-5; D is uncertain. The CDR3: CSARTPRTQYF. The CDR3 nucleotides read TGCAGTGCTAGGACTCCTCGCACCCAGTACTTC.